This TCR beta chain was recovered during a study of blood T cell repertoires in COVID-19. For the study at large: Italy, Spain and the United States were the sources of the convalescent and acute COVID-19 samples. Sources were T cells, B-cell-depleted T cells, or PBMCs; the material itself was cDNA or gDNA.

Under the authors' procedure: Amplified reference gene primers provided the basis for estimating nucleated cell counts. Sequenced by immunoSEQ multiplex PCR; TCRdb stores in-frame clones only, minus some. D and trimming were read from the DNA, whereas the V and J calls and clone size are those reported in that table. Seen here are roughly 140,000 clones, around 89% observed once, and the top ten hold more than 25%. Germline CDR1 MNHNY, CDR2 SVGAGI (reference sequence). CDR3 size: 15 residues. V gave up 1 base and J gave up 10 bases; unmatched junction bases: 2. Sequenced: peripheral blood. The origin of this receptor is a human donor in a cohort sampled during active COVID-19. The chain joins TRBV6-6 to TRBJ2-1; TRBD2 agrees at 15 bases. CDR3 bases: TGTGCCAGCAGTTACTTCGGGACTAGCGGGGGGGAGCAGTTCTTC. Its translation is CASSYFGTSGGEQFF.